This T cell receptor beta chain is from a study of blood T cells in healthy people across ages. Findings and limits, study-wide: Total diversity from one million sequenced T cells was likely underestimated. Measured against age, TCR beta diversity per million T cells decreased in a roughly linear manner.

CDR3 length: 16 amino acids. The germline gives CDR1 MNHEY, CDR2 SVGAGI. A note on this clonotype: The antigen is not known. This could be a read error, since a much larger clone is one nucleotide away.

A second PCR of roughly 7 to 11 cycles used a sample-barcoded 5' primer and a J-beta primer mix. Every sample returned 2.5 million or more CDR3-containing paired-end reads. Via MiXCR, TCRdb re-called the 5' RACE reads, giving one row per CDR3 protein. The table has 550,000 to 600,000 distinct CDR3 sequences, 47% seen once; the top ten hold approximately 23%. The receptor comes from an elderly man in good health. The sequenced sample consisted of blood. This sequence joins TRBV6-5 and TRBJ2-6, with 9 bases that match TRBD1. The CDR3 sequence: CVSSLTGGAGANVLTF. For the CDR3, the DNA is TGTGTCAGCAGTCTAACAGGGGGCGCTGGGGCCAACGTCCTGACTTTC.